The 13 T cell receptor beta chains given below trace back to one sample, sequenced in a study of T cell repertoires in cytomegalovirus infection. Each CDR3 protein gets one entry after TCRdb re-called the reads with MiXCR. Among around 230,000 distinct CDR3 sequences listed, under 8.5% were seen once. The sequenced material came from PBMCs. The receptors derive from a human donor in good health (CMV status not recorded). Some clones in this sample may be carry-over from other donors' samples.

This clonotype was detected ten times or more. The V gene is TRBV7-2, the J gene TRBJ1-4; 7 nucleotides agree with TRBD1. V dropped 5 bases and J dropped 7; count of bases not matched to a gene: 7. The CDR3 has 14 residues. Germline loops: CDR1 SGHTA, CDR2 FQGNSA. CDR3 bases: TGTGCCAGCAGCCACCGACAGGGAAGTGAAAAACTGTTTTTT. Translation: CASSHRQGSEKLFF. The entire variable domain, with the rest obtained from reference TRBV7-2 and TRBJ1-4, is as follows: GAGVSQSPSNKVTEKGKDVELRCDPISGHTALYWYRQSLGQGLEFLIYFQGNSAPDKSGLPSDRFSAERTGGSVSTLTIQRTQQEDSAVYLCASSHRQGSEKLFFGSGTQLSVL.

This chain uses TRBV28 with TRBJ1-2; 7 bases line up with TRBD1. Germline assignment: CDR1 MDHEN and CDR2 SYDVKM. Trimming took 3 bases from V and 6 from J; bases not matched to a gene: 7. CDR3 length: 14 amino acids. DNA of the CDR3: TGTGCCAGCAGTTTCGGTGACAGGGAGCATGGCTACACCTTC. Translating it yields CASSFGDREHGYTF.

In its sample, this clonotype was seen many times. The V and J genes are TRBV12-3 or TRBV12-4 and TRBJ1-5; no definite D call. The ends were cut back, 6 bases at V and 2 bases at J, with 5 bases in the middle. The CDR3 totals 12 residues. The CDR3 DNA follows: TGTGCCAGCAGGACGGGCAATCAGCCCCAGCATTTT. Protein sequence: CASRTGNQPQHF.

This clonotype was seen many times. This chain uses TRBV7-2 with TRBJ2-3, with TRBD2 matching 12 bases. Germline V gives CDR1 SGHTA, CDR2 FQGNSA. The CDR3 is made up of 16 amino acids. J lost 4 bases, V lost 3 bases, and 5 bases had no gene match. CDR3 sequence (DNA): TGTGCCAGCAGCTTTACCCTAGCGGGAGGGCCAGATACGCAGTATTTT. Amino acids: CASSFTLAGGPDTQYF. Using reference TRBV7-2 and TRBJ2-3 for the parts outside the CDR3, the full variable domain is GAGVSQSPSNKVTEKGKDVELRCDPISGHTALYWYRQSLGQGLEFLIYFQGNSAPDKSGLPSDRFSAERTGGSVSTLTIQRTQQEDSAVYLCASSFTLAGGPDTQYFGPGTRLTVL.

This clonotype has a count of ten or more. This chain uses TRBV2 with TRBJ1-2, with TRBD1 as a possible D gene (5 bases). V was shortened by 6 bases and J by 4 bases, with 15 bases between the two germline ends. The CDR3 is 14 residues long. CDR1 SNHLY and CDR2 FYNNEI come from the germline V gene. CDR3 sequence (DNA): TGTGCCAGCAGGGGGGGGGGTACTTTCTATGGCTACACCTTC. Translation: CASRGGGTFYGYTF.

This clonotype was seen a few times. The genes are TRBV4-3 and TRBJ2-1, with D possibly being TRBD2 (5 bases). V lost 0 bases to trimming and J lost 9 bases, with 15 bases between them. From germline, CDR1 is LGHNA and CDR2 YSLEER. There are 15 residues in the CDR3. CDR3 amino acids: CASSQDWPQGGEQFF. The CDR3, as DNA: TGCGCCAGCAGCCAAGATTGGCCCCAAGGAGGTGAGCAGTTCTTC.

Ten or more counts support this clonotype. CDR3 DNA sequence: TGTGCCAGCAGCTTACAGGCAGGGACTCCCGAGCAGTACTTC. This sequence encodes CASSLQAGTPEQYF. The genes are TRBV7-3 and TRBJ2-7, with D possibly TRBD2 on 6 matching bases. Deletions cut 2 bases from V and 6 bases from J, with 14 bases between. The CDR3 totals 14 residues. Germline V gene lookup returns CDR1 SGHTA and CDR2 FQGTGA.

The table lists this clonotype with many counts. This chain links TRBV6-1 with TRBJ2-7, with TRBD1 matching over 11 bases. Germline V lookup: CDR1 MNHNS, CDR2 SASEGT. The CDR3 is 14 amino acids. V lost 5 bases, J lost 7 bases, and 7 bases stayed unmatched. The CDR3 sequence is CASSLGQGAREQYF. CDR3 nucleotides: TGTGCCAGCAGTCTTGGACAGGGGGCCAGAGAGCAGTACTTC.

This clonotype was picked up many times. The rearrangement links TRBV9 to TRBJ2-2; TRBD1 is a possible D gene (5 bases). V lost 4 bases and J 0 bases, leaving 10 bases between the germline ends. Germline CDR1 is SGDLS and CDR2 is YYNGEE. The CDR3 totals 15 residues. This chain's CDR3 is CASSNSGPNTGELFF. The CDR3, as DNA: TGTGCCAGCAGCAACTCAGGGCCGAACACCGGGGAGCTGTTTTTT.

This clonotype has ten or more counts. The V and J genes are TRBV7-2 and TRBJ2-7; 8 bases align to TRBD1. The V segment lost 5 bases and the J segment 3 bases; nucleotides outside the gene matches: 3. The germline V gene has CDR1 SGHTA and CDR2 FQGNSA. The CDR3 consists of 13 residues. The CDR3 is CASSPGQGYEQYF. CDR3 nucleotides: TGTGCCAGCAGCCCCGGACAGGGCTACGAGCAGTACTTC.

In its sample, this clonotype was seen many times. CDR3 region: CASRAAGGGTGAEAFF. CDR3 coding DNA: TGTGCCAGCAGGGCAGCAGGGGGTGGGACGGGCGCTGAAGCTTTCTTT. The chain employs TRBV7-2 and TRBJ1-1; TRBD1 aligns across 7 bases. This CDR3 has 16 residues. J was trimmed by 6 bases and V by 6 bases; bases with no gene match: 16. Germline values: CDR1 SGHTA, CDR2 FQGNSA.

This clonotype was seen repeatedly, ten times or more. The rearrangement links TRBV5-5 to TRBJ2-7; D possibly uses TRBD1 or TRBD2 (7 bases each). CDR3 length: 14 residues. Germline CDR1 reads SGHKS; CDR2 reads YYEKEE (reference sequence). Trimming removed 1 base from V and 2 bases from J, with 10 bases in between. The CDR3 DNA is TGTGCCAGCAGCTTGCAGGGGGGGCCCTACGAGCAGTACTTC. Its protein product is CASSLQGGPYEQYF. Full variable domain (rest looked up from reference TRBV5-5 and TRBJ2-7): DAGVTQSPTHLIKTRGQQVTLRCSPISGHKSVSWYQQVLGQGPQFIFQYYEKEERGRGNFPDRFSARQFPNYSSELNVNALLLGDSALYLCASSLQGGPYEQYFGPGTRLTVT.

This clonotype was observed many times. J is TRBJ2-5 and V is TRBV7-2; D is perhaps TRBD2 (6 bases). This CDR3 spans 13 amino acids. Deletions cut 5 bases from V and 4 bases from J, with 11 bases between. Looked up from germline, CDR1 is SGHTA and CDR2 is FQGNSA. The CDR3 reads CASSQTRRETQYF. The CDR3, as DNA: TGTGCCAGCAGCCAGACTAGGAGAGAGACCCAGTACTTC.